This is a list of T cell receptor beta chains from one sample in a study of T cells in Graves' hyperthyroidism and ophthalmopathy. TCRdb redid the calling of the multiplex PCR reads with MiXCR, one entry per CDR3 protein. The data show more than 550,000 distinct CDR3 sequences, 40% to 55% seen once. Sequencing input: peripheral blood or thyroid tissue (not recorded which). The origin of the receptors is an adult man with Graves' disease, either hyperthyroidism or ophthalmopathy (not recorded which). CDR3s include the opening cysteine and the closing phenylalanine or tryptophan. The order of the fields is D gene, J gene, clone size, V gene, CDR3 length, CDR3 protein, CDR3 DNA. A D gene is named only where the DNA matches it firmly. A row's size may be missing; if present it is once, few, many or a size class.

TRBD2,TRBJ2-3,NA,TRBV24-1,16,CATSDFLAGGPDTQYF,TGTGCCACCAGTGATTTCCTAGCGGGAGGTCCAGATACGCAGTATTTT
NA,TRBJ1-2,few,TRBV24-1,15,CATSENRTANYGYTF,TGTGCCACCAGTGAAAACAGAACAGCTAACTATGGCTACACCTTC
NA,TRBJ1-2,many,TRBV2,14,CASNLDSLVGGYTF,TGTGCCAGCAATCTGGACAGTCTTGTCGGAGGCTACACCTTC
NA,TRBJ1-4,NA,TRBV29-1,12,CSAEERGQKLFF,TGCAGCGCCGAGGAGCGGGGCCAAAAACTGTTTTTT
NA,TRBJ1-1,few,TRBV19,13,CASISLLGTEAFF,TGTGCCAGTATAAGCCTCCTTGGCACTGAAGCTTTCTTT
NA,TRBJ1-2,NA,TRBV29-1,12,CSVAGTNYGYTF,TGCAGCGTTGCAGGGACTAACTATGGCTACACCTTC
NA,TRBJ1-5,NA,TRBV6-6,14,CASTRNSGNQPQHF,TGTGCCAGCACCCGGAATTCGGGCAATCAGCCCCAGCATTTT
NA,TRBJ2-7,NA,TRBV7-9,15,CASSPDRLESYEQYF,TGCGCCAGCAGCCCCGACCGCCTGGAATCCTACGAGCAGTACTTC
NA,TRBJ1-5,few,TRBV7-9,11,CASSRRQPQHF,TGTGCCAGCAGCCGCCGTCAGCCCCAGCATTTT
NA,TRBJ1-2,few,TRBV25-1,12,CATLLGYYGYTF,TGTGCCACCCTCCTAGGGTACTATGGCTACACCTTC
TRBD1,TRBJ1-1,NA,TRBV7-2,12,CASRGGTAEAFF,TGTGCCAGCAGGGGCGGGACAGCTGAAGCTTTCTTT